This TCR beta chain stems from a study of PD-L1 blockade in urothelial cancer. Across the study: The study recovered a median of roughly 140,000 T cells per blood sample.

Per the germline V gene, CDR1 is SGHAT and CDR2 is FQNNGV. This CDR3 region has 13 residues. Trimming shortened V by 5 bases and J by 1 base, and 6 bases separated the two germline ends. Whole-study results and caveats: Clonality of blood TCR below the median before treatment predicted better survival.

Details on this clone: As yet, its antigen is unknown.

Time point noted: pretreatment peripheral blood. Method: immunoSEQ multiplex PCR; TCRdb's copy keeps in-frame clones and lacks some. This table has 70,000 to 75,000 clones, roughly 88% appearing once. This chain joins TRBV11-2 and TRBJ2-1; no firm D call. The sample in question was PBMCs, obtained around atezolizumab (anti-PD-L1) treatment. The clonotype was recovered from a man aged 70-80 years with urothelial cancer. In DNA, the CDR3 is TGTGCCAGCAGCCCGCGTTCCTACAATGAGCAGTTCTTC. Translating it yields CASSPRSYNEQFF.